This T cell receptor beta chain is from a study of human T cells and chemical hapten exposure. This CDR3 region has 19 residues. The V segment lost 4 bases and the J segment 7 bases; nucleotides outside the gene matches: 15. The germline V gene has CDR1 SGDLS and CDR2 YYNGEE. This clonotype was detected many times. Its antigen is not known. Time point reported: patch test 2, 6 weeks after DPC sensitization. Treatment here: therapeutic diphenylcyclopropenone sensitization with weekly scalp DPC. Study-wide findings and caveats: The formation of large CDR3 similarity clusters by expanded TCRs significantly exceeded that of controls.

TCRdb called the RACE reads again in MiXCR, with one record for every CDR3 protein. The sample includes roughly 150,000 distinct CDR3 sequences, 12% of them seen just once. The sequence derives from a woman in her forties or fifties with alopecia areata. Some clones in this sample may be carry-over from other donors' samples. The J gene is TRBJ2-1, the V gene TRBV9; 15 positions match TRBD2. The source material was whole blood, sampled in connection with sensitization to the hapten diphenylcyclopropenone (DPC). CDR3 sequence (DNA): TGTGCCAGCAGCACTAATCCGGGACTAGCGGGAGGCCCGTGGAATGAGCAGTTCTTC. Translated, it gives CASSTNPGLAGGPWNEQFF.